This TCR beta chain is from a study of T cell responses to AZD1222 COVID-19 vaccine (dated by TCRdb to 2020 to 2022). Broadly, across the study: A total of about 250 trial participants underwent TCR sequencing, of whom 207 had received two doses of AZD1222 and approximately 26 had received two doses of the MenACWY control vaccine. Trial participants were enrolled into age subgroups of 18-55, 56-69 and 70-plus years, which contained about 150, 28 and 57 TCR-sequenced participants, respectively. Overall study results and their limits: Conclusions about previously exposed vaccinees were limited because only a handful of AZD1222 recipients were SARS-CoV-2 seropositive at baseline. Vaccine-associated CD4 TCRs spanned the whole spike protein, with dominant responses in regions 160-218 and 743-854. Participants were mostly white British and included more females than males, and it was suggested by the authors that clonal diversity may have been underestimated. After two AZD1222 doses, spike-specific TCR breadth and depth were significantly higher than at day 0 and than in MenACWY recipients. Because no day 14 peak-response samples were available, repertoires were characterized only after the peak T cell response. In the small 56-69-year group, the increase in depth fell short of significance, most likely because of low power. Nearly half of unique spike-specific TCRs reportedly recognized epitopes outside regions mutated in the B.1.351 and B.1.1.7 variants.

Details on this clone: Its antigen is not yet known. Per-nucleotide qualities are absent, and no much larger clonotype sits a single base away.

The intended sense of this specimen's time point label: about 28 days (+/-7) after the second vaccine dose. Because spike-specific TCR depth and breadth did not differ between the two schedules, AZD1222 recipients who got a second dose at roughly 4 weeks were pooled with those who got a second dose at roughly 12 weeks. The vaccinee samples were drawn from two UK trials, COV001 and COV002, one of which was a single-blind randomized controlled phase 2/3 trial testing AZD1222 (ChAdOx1 nCoV-19) in healthy adults. Trial participant PBMC samples were collected at day 0 and day 28 after the second dose for TCRbeta chain sequencing. According to the germline V gene, CDR1 reads MDHEN and CDR2 reads SYDVKM. For this chain, trimming is 0 bases at the V end and 0 bases at the J end, and the number of junction bases without a gene match is 2. There are 16 amino acids in the CDR3, from cysteine to phenylalanine inclusive. CDR3 DNA is the only sequence kept; it has 48 bases, read in frame from the first base.

The CDR3 regions of human TCRbeta chains were subjected to immunosequencing. Processing in the source paper ran as follows. Repertoire TCRs were checked for matches against a reference library of SARS-CoV-2-specific TCRs that had been generated using the MIRA antigen-specificity platform. Breadth meant the fraction of unique TCRs that were SARS-CoV-2-associated, whereas depth meant the fraction of total T cells that were SARS-CoV-2-associated. Using the MIRA data, each spike-specific TCR was assigned both to the spike region to which the TCR was reactive and to a CD4 or CD8 class. Log10-transformed breadth and depth values were compared by one-way ANOVA with Sidak's multiple comparisons tests. Entries here come from immuneACCESS through TCRdb and include only in-frame sequences with V and J called. Some clones fail to appear in such tables; in the studies checked, an unresolved V gene covers under half of the shortfall, and the cause of the remainder is unknown. V, J and clone size derive from that table, while D and trimming were established from the DNA sequence. Counted in this sample were 180,000 or so clones; approximately 90% of them appeared once. In total, the top ten clones hold more than 25% of the sample.

Source: peripheral blood, taken 28 days after the second AZD1222 dose. The receptor was isolated from an adult who received the AZD1222 COVID-19 vaccine. This chain joins TRBV28 to TRBJ2-3; 8 of the junction bases match TRBD2. The CDR3 protein is CASSLCPSGSTDTQYF. The bases are TGTGCCAGCAGTTTATGCCCTAGCGGGAGCACAGATACGCAGTATTTT. Reference TRBV28 and TRBJ2-3 genes cover what lies past the CDR3, so the full variable domain is DVKVTQSSRYLVKRTGEKVFLECVQDMDHENMFWYRQDPGLGLRLIYFSYDVKMKEKGDIPEGYSVSREKKERFSLILESASTNQTSMYLCASSLCPSGSTDTQYFGPGTRLTVL.